This is a list of T cell receptor beta chains from one sample in a study of T-cell memory formation after mild COVID-19. Each CDR3 protein gets one entry after TCRdb re-called the 5' RACE reads with MiXCR. The data show roughly 200,000 distinct CDR3 sequences, around 18% seen once. What was sequenced was PBMCs or a T cell subset sorted from them (not recorded which). These receptors were collected from an adult woman who had mild COVID-19 (a few samples of this study predate the infection). Cell type and time point are not known. Each CDR3 is given with its conserved first and last residue.

CDR3 protein	V gene	J gene	CDR3 length
CASSHDRGQEQYF	TRBV3-1	TRBJ2-7	13
CASATGPLAADLGTQYF	TRBV12-3/TRBV12-4	TRBJ2-5	17
CASSLRASGASTDTQYF	TRBV5-1	TRBJ2-3	17
CSAAGGPYDEQFF	TRBV20-1	TRBJ2-1	13
CASSQQGTTEAFF	TRBV4-2	TRBJ1-1	13
CASSLVGTGANVLTF	TRBV11-2	TRBJ2-6	15
CASRKLGGETQYF	TRBV7-2	TRBJ2-5	13
CSASPTSGKGNEQFF	TRBV20-1	TRBJ2-1	15
CASSYAGGRDTLGGYTF	TRBV6-5	TRBJ1-2	17
CASTGLAMNTQYF	TRBV6-5	TRBJ2-3	13
CASSEARRYEQYF	TRBV2	TRBJ2-7	13
CASSLRGQGGHNEQFF	TRBV7-3	TRBJ2-1	16
CATDISGDSYNSPLHF	TRBV7-9	TRBJ1-6	16